This TCR beta chain was sequenced in a study of T cell repertoires in cytomegalovirus infection. Turning to the study itself: CMV infection plus the matching HLA type was flagged by public TCR beta signatures.

In the case of this clonotype: Its antigen is not identified.

TCRdb re-derived calls from the reads in MiXCR, one entry per CDR3 protein. The sample lists some 320,000 distinct CDR3 sequences, over 7.5% occurring once. General study results and limits: CMV-specific TCR beta clonotypes restricted by HLA-C were the ones dominating the ex vivo response. Cumulative public TCR beta family frequency identified CMV carriers with the relevant HLA.

The receptor's source is a human donor in good health (CMV status not recorded). Some clones in this sample may be carry-over from other donors' samples. Sequencing input: PBMCs.

The CDR3 sequence is CASSLGSYTGELFF. The CDR3 DNA reads as TGTGCCAGCAGTTTGGGTAGTTATACCGGGGAGCTGTTTTTT. The chain recombines TRBV27 with TRBJ2-2; no clear D gene. This CDR3 has 14 residues. In germline, CDR1 is MNHEY, CDR2 SMNVEV (reference sequence). V was cut by 3 bases and J by 5 bases, with 10 bases left in between.